This T cell receptor beta chain was obtained from a study of blood T cell repertoires in COVID-19. Using immunoSEQ multiplex PCR, the repertoire was profiled, and TCRdb retains in-frame clones only, with some absent. The table lists 71,000 or so clones, about four fifths of them singletons. The CDR3 totals 16 residues. V dropped 3 bases and J dropped 4; count of bases not matched to a gene: 9. Germline CDR1 reads SNHLY; CDR2 reads FYNNEI. The source material was peripheral blood. This receptor was identified in a man in his forties or fifties with acute or convalescent COVID-19. The gene calls are TRBV2 and TRBJ2-1; 7 bases are shared with TRBD2. This chain's CDR3 is CASSDRGGRAYNEQFF. CDR3 nucleotides: TGTGCCAGCAGTGACCGGGGCGGGAGAGCTTACAATGAGCAGTTCTTC.